A single sample gave rise to the 11 T cell receptor beta chains below, sequenced in a study of breast tumors, draining lymph nodes, adjacent tissues (dated by TCRdb to the mid-2010s). Receptors were amplified or captured by multiplex PCR. Sequencing relied on an Illumina HiSeq 2000. TCRdb reran the public reads through fastp at Q25 and MiXCR, keeping productive beta chains. Rows matching on CDR3 protein sequence are summarized as one entry with the most common DNA and genes. In all, the sample holds 60,000 to 75,000 distinct CDR3 sequences, and around 60% of those were seen once. The ten largest clones add up to approximately 18% of the sample. The sample taken for sequencing was breast tumor tissue. These receptor sequences come from a female donor with breast cancer. Some clones in this sample may be carry-over from other donors' samples.

The chain links TRBV9 to TRBJ2-3; 9 bases fit TRBD2. From germline, CDR1 is SGDLS and CDR2 YYNGEE. The trim removed 4 bases at V and 0 bases at J, leaving 6 bases unmatched. The CDR3 has 16 amino acids. This chain's CDR3 is CASSFSGGVSTDTQYF. CDR3 coding DNA: TGTGCCAGCAGCTTTAGCGGGGGTGTGAGCACAGATACGCAGTATTTT.

As for this clonotype: Just one base apart from a much larger clone, this may be a read error. This sequence joins TRBV2 and TRBJ2-5; TRBD1 might be the D (6 bases). From germline, CDR1 is SNHLY and CDR2 FYNNEI. The CDR3 runs to 18 residues. The CDR3 DNA is TGTGCCAGCAGCGGGCCCTTGCCAGCACAGGGATCCCAAGAGACCCACTACTTC. Residues: CASSGPLPAQGSQETHYF.

This clonotype appeared a single time. A read error may account for a junction end that differs from germline. This chain joins TRBV18 and TRBJ2-5; D unclear. The length of the CDR3 is 12 residues. CDR1 and CDR2 from the germline V gene are KGHSH and LQKENI. The CDR3 region is CASSPQLETRYF. The CDR3 nucleotides read TGTGCCAGCTCACCACAGCTGGAGACCCGGTACTTC.

This clonotype was observed a single time. The rearrangement uses TRBV29-1 and TRBJ2-2; no reliable D call. Germline V gives CDR1 SQVTM, CDR2 ANQGSEA. Trimming took 5 bases from V and 5 from J, leaving 15 bases between them. The CDR3 is made up of 14 amino acids. CDR3 in DNA: TGCAGCGTTAGCTGCCGGACGGGTACCGGGGAGCTGTTTTTT. It specifies CSVSCRTGTGELFF.

This sequence joins TRBV12-3 or TRBV12-4 and TRBJ1-2, with TRBD1 matching over 9 bases. This CDR3 comprises 14 residues. The ends lost 6 bases at V and 7 bases at J; junction bases unmatched: 9. CDR3 loop: CASSSLTGGSGYTF. CDR3 nucleotides: TGTGCCAGCAGCTCCCTTACAGGGGGCTCTGGCTACACCTTC.

Many counts were recorded for this clonotype. The chain is built from TRBV5-6 and TRBJ2-5, with TRBD1 identical over 8 bases. J lost 5 bases, V lost 4 bases, and 7 bases had no gene match. The V gene's germline CDR1 is SGHDT and CDR2 YYEEEE. There are 14 residues in the CDR3. CDR3 amino acids: CASSTRTGFETQYF. CDR3 bases: TGTGCCAGCAGCACTAGGACAGGGTTCGAGACCCAGTACTTC.

The J gene is TRBJ2-3, the V gene TRBV20-1; TRBD2 matches at 7 bases. V lost 3 bases to trimming and J lost 1 base; unmatched junction nucleotides: 10. The CDR3 is 16 residues long. Germline values: CDR1 DFQATT, CDR2 SNEGSKA (reference sequence). For the CDR3, the DNA is TGCAGTGCTAGTCAAGTCGGGGGGATAGGCACAGATACGCAGTATTTT. It encodes CSASQVGGIGTDTQYF.

This clonotype came up many times. The chain has TRBV5-1 and TRBJ1-1, with no clear D. V was clipped by 0 bases and J by 0 bases, with 6 bases between them. The CDR3 has 14 amino acids. In germline, CDR1 is SGHRS, CDR2 YFSETQ. CDR3 sequence: CASSLDGMNTEAFF. Here the CDR3 DNA reads TGCGCCAGCAGCTTGGACGGGATGAACACTGAAGCTTTCTTT.

This clonotype was recorded a few times. The chain is built from TRBV6-6 and TRBJ2-5; weak D call: TRBD2 (6 bases). The length of the CDR3 is 15 residues. V was trimmed by 4 bases and J by 0 bases, leaving 12 bases between them. Germline CDR1 is MNHNY and CDR2 is SVGAGI (reference sequence). The CDR3 DNA reads TGTGCCAGCAGTTCCGGATGGGGGGACCAAGAGACCCAGTACTTC. As protein: CASSSGWGDQETQYF.

The V and J genes are TRBV7-9 and TRBJ2-2; no definite D call. V was cut by 8 bases and J by 4 bases, with 8 bases left in between. This CDR3 contains 12 residues. Germline V lookup: CDR1 SEHNR, CDR2 FQNEAQ (reference sequence). The CDR3 DNA reads TGTGCCAGCCTGCCGGGCACCGGGGAGCTGTTTTTT. Translating it yields CASLPGTGELFF.

Ten or more counts support this clonotype. One base away lies a much larger clone, so this may be a sequencing read error. A read error is likely, as this CDR3 ends without the conserved phenylalanine or tryptophan. The chain uses TRBV7-2 and TRBJ2-5; 8 positions agree with TRBD1. CDR1 SGHTA and CDR2 FQGNSA come from the germline V gene. V gave up 5 bases and J gave up 5 bases; unmatched junction bases: 7. The CDR3 sequence is 14 residues long. The CDR3: CASSQGASRETQYL. Here the CDR3 DNA reads TGTGCCAGCAGCCAGGGGGCCAGCCGGGAGACCCAGTACCTC.